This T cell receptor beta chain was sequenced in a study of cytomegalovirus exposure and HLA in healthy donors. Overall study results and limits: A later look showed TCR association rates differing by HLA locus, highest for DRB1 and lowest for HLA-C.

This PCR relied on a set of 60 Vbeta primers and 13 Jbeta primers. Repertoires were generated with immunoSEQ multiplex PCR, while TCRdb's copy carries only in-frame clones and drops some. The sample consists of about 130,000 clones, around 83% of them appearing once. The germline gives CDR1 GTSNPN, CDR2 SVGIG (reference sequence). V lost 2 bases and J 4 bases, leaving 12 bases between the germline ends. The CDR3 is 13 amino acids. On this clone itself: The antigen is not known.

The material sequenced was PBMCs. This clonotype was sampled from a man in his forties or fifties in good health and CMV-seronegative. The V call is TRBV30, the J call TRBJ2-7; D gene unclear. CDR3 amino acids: CAWSTLNLYEQYF. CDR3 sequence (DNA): TGTGCCTGGAGTACTCTGAACTTGTACGAGCAGTACTTC.